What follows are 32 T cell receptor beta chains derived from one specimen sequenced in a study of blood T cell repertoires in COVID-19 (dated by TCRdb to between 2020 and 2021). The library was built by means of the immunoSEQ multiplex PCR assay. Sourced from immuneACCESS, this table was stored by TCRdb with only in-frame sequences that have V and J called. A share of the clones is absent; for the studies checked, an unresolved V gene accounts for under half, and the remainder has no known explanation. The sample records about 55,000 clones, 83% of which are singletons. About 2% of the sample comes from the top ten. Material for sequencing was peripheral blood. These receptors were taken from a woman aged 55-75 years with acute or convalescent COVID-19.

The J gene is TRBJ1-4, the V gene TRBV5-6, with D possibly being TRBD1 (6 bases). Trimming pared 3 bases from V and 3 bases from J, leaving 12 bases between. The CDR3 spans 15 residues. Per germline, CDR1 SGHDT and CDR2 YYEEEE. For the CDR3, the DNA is TGTGCCAGCAGCTCGGGGGGGCCACCTAATGAAAAACTGTTTTTT. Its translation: CASSSGGPPNEKLFF.

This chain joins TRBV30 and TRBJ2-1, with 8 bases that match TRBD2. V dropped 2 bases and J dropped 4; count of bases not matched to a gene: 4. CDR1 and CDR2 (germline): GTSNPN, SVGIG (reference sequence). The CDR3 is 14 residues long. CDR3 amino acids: CAWSRGGHYNEQFF. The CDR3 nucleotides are TGTGCCTGGAGTCGGGGGGGCCATTACAATGAGCAGTTCTTC.

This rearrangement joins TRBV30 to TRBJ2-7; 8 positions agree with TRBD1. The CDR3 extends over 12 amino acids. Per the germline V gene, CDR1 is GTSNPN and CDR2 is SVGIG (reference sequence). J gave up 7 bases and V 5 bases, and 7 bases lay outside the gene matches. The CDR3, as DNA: TGTGCCTGGGGGAGACAGGGGTGGGAGCAGTACTTC. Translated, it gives CAWGRQGWEQYF.

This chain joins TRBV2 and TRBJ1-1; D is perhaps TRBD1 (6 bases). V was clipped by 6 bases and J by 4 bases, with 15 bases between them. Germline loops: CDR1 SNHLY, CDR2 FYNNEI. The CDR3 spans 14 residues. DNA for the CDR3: TGTGCCAGCAGAGCGACAATGGGGGCCACTGAAGCTTTCTTT. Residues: CASRATMGATEAFF.

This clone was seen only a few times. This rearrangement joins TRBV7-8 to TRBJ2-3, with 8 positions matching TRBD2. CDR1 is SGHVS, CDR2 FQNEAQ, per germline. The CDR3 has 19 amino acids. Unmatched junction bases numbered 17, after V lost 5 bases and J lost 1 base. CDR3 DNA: TGTGCCAGCAGCCCACCGCTTCGGACTAGCTCGGGCCGCACAGATACGCAGTATTTT. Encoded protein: CASSPPLRTSSGRTDTQYF. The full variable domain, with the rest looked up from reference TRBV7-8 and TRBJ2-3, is GAGVSQSPRYKVAKRGQDVALRCDPISGHVSLFWYQQALGQGPEFLTYFQNEAQLDKSGLPSDRFFAERPEGSVSTLKIQRTQQEDSAVYLCASSPPLRTSSGRTDTQYFGPGTRLTVL.

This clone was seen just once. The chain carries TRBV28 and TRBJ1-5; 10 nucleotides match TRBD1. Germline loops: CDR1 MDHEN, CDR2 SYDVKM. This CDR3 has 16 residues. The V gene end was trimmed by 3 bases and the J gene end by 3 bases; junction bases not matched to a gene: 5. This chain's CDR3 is CASSLPGQGFNQPQHF. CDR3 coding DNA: TGTGCCAGCAGTTTGCCGGGACAGGGGTTCAATCAGCCCCAGCATTTT.

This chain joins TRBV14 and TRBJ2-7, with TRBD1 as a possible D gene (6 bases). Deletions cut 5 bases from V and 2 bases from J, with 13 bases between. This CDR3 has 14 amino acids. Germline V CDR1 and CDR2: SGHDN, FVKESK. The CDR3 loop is CASSYRDITYEQYF. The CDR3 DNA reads TGTGCCAGCAGCTACCGGGACATAACCTACGAGCAGTACTTC. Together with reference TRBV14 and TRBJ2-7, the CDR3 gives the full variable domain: EAGVTQFPSHSVIEKGQTVTLRCDPISGHDNLYWYRRVMGKEIKFLLHFVKESKQDESGMPNNRFLAERTGGTYSTLKVQPAELEDSGVYFCASSYRDITYEQYFGPGTRLTVT.

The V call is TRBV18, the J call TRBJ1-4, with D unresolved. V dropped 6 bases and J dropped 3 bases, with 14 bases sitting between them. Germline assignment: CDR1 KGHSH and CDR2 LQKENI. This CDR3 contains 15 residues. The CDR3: CASSLNEVPNEKLFF. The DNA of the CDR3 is TGTGCCAGCTCGCTGAACGAGGTCCCTAATGAAAAACTGTTTTTT.

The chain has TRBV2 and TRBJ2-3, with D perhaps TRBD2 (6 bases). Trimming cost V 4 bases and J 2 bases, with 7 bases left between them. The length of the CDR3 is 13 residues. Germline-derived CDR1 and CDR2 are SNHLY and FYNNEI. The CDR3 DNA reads TGTGCCAGCAGTGGGGACTCCACAGATACGCAGTATTTT. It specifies CASSGDSTDTQYF. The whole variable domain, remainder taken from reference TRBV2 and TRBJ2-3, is EPEVTQTPSHQVTQMGQEVILRCVPISNHLYFYWYRQILGQKVEFLVSFYNNEISEKSEIFDDQFSVERPDGSNFTLKIRSTKLEDSAMYFCASSGDSTDTQYFGPGTRLTVL.

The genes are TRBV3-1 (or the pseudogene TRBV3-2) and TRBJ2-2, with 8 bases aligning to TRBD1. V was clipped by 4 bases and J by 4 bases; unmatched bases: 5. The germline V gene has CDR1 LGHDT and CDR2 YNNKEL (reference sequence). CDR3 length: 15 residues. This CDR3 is CASSLFRGRTGELFF. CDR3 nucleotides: TGTGCCAGCAGCCTTTTCAGGGGGCGCACCGGGGAGCTGTTTTTT.

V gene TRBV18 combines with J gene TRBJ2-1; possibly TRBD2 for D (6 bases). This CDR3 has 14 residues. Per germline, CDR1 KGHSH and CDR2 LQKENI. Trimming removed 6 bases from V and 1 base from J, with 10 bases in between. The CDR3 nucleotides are TGTGCCAGCTCTGGCGGGGAATCCTACAATGAGCAGTTCTTC. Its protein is CASSGGESYNEQFF.

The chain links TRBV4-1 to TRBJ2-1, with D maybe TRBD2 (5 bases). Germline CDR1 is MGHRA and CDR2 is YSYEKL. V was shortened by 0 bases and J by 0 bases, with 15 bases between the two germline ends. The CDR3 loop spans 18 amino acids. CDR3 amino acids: CASSQDHEAGRSYNEQFF. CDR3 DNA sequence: TGCGCCAGCAGCCAAGATCATGAGGCGGGTCGCTCCTACAATGAGCAGTTCTTC.

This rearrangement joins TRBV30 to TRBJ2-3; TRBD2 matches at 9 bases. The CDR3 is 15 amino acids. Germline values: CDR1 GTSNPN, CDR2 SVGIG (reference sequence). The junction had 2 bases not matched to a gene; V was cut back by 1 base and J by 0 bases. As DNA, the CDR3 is TGTGCCTGGAGTGACCTAGCGGGAAGCACAGATACGCAGTATTTT. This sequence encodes CAWSDLAGSTDTQYF.

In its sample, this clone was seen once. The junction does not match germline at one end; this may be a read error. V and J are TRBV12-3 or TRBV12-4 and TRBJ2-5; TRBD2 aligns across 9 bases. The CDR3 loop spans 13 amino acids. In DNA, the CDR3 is TGTGCCAGCAGTGTAGCGGGGGCAGAGACCCAGTACTTC. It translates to CASSVAGAETQYF.

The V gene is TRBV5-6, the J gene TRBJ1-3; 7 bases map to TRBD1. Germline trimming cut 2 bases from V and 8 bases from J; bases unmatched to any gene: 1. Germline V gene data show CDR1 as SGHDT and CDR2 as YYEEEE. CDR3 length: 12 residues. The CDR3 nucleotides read TGTGCCAGCAGCTTACAGGGGTACACCATATATTTT. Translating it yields CASSLQGYTIYF.

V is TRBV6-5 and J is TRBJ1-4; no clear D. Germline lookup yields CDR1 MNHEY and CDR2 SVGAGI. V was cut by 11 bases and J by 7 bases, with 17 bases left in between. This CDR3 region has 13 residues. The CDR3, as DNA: TGTGCCGGGTCAACAGATAAAAGTGAAAAACTGTTTTTT. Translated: CAGSTDKSEKLFF.

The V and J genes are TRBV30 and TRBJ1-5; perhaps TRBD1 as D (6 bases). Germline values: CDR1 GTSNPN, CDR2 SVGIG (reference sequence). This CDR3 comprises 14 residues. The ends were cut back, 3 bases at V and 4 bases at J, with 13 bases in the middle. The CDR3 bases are TGTGCCTGGAGCGCAGGGGCTAGAAATCAGCCCCAGCATTTT. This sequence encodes CAWSAGARNQPQHF.

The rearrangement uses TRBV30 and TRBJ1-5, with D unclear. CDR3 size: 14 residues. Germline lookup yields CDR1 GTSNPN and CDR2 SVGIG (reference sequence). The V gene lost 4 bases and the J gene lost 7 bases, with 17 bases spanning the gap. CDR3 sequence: CAWTRSSTRQPQHF. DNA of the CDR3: TGTGCCTGGACCAGATCCAGTACGAGGCAGCCCCAGCATTTT.

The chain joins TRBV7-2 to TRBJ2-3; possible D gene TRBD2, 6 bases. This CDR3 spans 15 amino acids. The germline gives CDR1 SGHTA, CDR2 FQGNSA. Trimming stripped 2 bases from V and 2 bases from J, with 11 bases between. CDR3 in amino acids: CASSLRRGDTDTQYF. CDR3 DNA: TGTGCCAGCAGCTTAAGGCGGGGCGACACAGATACGCAGTATTTT.

CDR3 in amino acids: CAWSRGLGNTEAFF. CDR3 sequence (DNA): TGTGCCTGGAGTCGGGGATTGGGGAACACTGAAGCTTTCTTT. The genes are TRBV30 and TRBJ1-1; D gene unclear. Germline V gene sequence: CDR1 GTSNPN, CDR2 SVGIG (reference sequence). Deletions cut 2 bases from V and 1 base from J, with 11 bases between. This CDR3 spans 14 amino acids.

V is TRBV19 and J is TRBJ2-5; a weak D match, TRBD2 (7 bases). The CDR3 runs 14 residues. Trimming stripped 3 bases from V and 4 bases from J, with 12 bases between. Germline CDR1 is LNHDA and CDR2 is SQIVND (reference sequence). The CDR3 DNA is TGTGCCAGTAGTATGGGGGGGGGCCCAGAGACCCAGTACTTC. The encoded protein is CASSMGGGPETQYF.

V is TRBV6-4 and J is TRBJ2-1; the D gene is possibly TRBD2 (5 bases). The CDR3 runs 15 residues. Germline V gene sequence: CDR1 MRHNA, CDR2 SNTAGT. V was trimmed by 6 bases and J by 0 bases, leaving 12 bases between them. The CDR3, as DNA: TGTGCCAGCAGCGAAACTAGTGTCTCCTACAATGAGCAGTTCTTC. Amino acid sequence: CASSETSVSYNEQFF.

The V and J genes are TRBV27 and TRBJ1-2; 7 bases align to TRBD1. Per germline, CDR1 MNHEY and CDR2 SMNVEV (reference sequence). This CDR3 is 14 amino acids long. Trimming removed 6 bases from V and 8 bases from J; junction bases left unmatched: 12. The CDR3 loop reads CASSPVLTGRGYTF. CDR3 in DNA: TGTGCCAGCAGCCCCGTTCTGACAGGGCGAGGCTACACCTTC.

Written as DNA, the CDR3 is TGTGCCAGCACCGACGGGAGGGCGCGTAATCAGCCCCAGCATTTT. It encodes CASTDGRARNQPQHF. The gene calls are TRBV11-3 and TRBJ1-5; D is ambiguous. The V gene's germline CDR1 is SGHNT and CDR2 YENEEA. V lost 7 bases, J lost 4 bases, and 17 bases lay in between. The CDR3 covers 15 residues.

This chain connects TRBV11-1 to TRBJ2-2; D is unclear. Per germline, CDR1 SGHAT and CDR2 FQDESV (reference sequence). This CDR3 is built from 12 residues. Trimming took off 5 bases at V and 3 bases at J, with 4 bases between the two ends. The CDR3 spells CASSRDTGELFF. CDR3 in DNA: TGTGCCAGCAGCCGGGACACCGGGGAGCTGTTTTTT.

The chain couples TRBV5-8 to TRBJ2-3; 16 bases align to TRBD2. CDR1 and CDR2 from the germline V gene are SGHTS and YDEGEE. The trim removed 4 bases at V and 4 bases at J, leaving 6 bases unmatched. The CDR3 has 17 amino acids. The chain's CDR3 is CASSLAGTSGGADTQYF. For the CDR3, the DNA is TGTGCCAGCAGCCTCGCCGGGACTAGCGGGGGGGCAGATACGCAGTATTTT. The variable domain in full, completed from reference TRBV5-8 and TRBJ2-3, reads EAGVTQSPTHLIKTRGQQATLRCSPISGHTSVYWYQQALGLGLQFLLWYDEGEERNRGNFPPRFSGRQFPNYSSELNVNALELEDSALYLCASSLAGTSGGADTQYFGPGTRLTVL.

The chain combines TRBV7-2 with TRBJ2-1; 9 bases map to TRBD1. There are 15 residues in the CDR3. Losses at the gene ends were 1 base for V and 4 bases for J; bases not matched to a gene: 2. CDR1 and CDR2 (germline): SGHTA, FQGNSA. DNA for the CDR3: TGTGCCAGCAGCTTAGACGGGACAGGGTACAATGAGCAGTTCTTC. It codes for CASSLDGTGYNEQFF.

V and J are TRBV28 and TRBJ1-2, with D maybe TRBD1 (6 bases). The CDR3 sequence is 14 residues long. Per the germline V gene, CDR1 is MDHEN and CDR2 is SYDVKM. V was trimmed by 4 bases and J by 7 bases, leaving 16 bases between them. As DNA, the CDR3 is TGTGCCAGCAGTTATGGGGGGGCAGGAGGTGGCTACACCTTC. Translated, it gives CASSYGGAGGGYTF.

CDR3 residues: CASSIDFRAEAFF. The CDR3 nucleotides are TGTGCCAGTAGTATAGATTTTCGGGCTGAAGCTTTCTTT. This chain connects TRBV19 to TRBJ1-1, with D unresolved. The CDR3 consists of 13 residues. V dropped 0 bases and J dropped 6 bases, with 8 bases sitting between them. Germline V gene lookup returns CDR1 LNHDA and CDR2 SQIVND (reference sequence).

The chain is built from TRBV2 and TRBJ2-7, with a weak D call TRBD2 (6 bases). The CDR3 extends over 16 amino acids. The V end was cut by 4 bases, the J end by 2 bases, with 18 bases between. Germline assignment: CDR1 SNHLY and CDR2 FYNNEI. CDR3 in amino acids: CASSASFVGGTYEQYF. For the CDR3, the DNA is TGTGCCAGCAGTGCTTCCTTTGTCGGCGGGACCTACGAGCAGTACTTC.

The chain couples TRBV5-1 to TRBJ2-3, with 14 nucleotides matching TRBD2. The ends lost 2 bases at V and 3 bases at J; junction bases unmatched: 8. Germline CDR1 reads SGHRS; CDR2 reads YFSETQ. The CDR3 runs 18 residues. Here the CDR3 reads CASSFRGLAGAATDTQYF. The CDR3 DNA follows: TGCGCCAGCAGCTTCCGGGGACTAGCGGGGGCGGCGACAGATACGCAGTATTTT.

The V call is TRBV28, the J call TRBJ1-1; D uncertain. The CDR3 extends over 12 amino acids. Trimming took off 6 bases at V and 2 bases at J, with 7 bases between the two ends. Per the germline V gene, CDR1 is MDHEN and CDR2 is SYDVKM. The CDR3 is CASSPGNTEAFF. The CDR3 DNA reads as TGTGCCAGCAGCCCGGGTAACACTGAAGCTTTCTTT.